This T cell receptor beta chain stems from a study of T-cell memory formation after mild COVID-19. Study-wide background: The study found TCR clusters largely donor specific. Study results and caveats: Several responding clones turned up in pre-infection memory, indicating that cross-reactive memory may have taken part.

This clonotype was recorded a few times. Its matching antigen is unknown. A 5'RACE reaction primed in the constant segment made cDNA libraries of TCR alpha and TCR beta, and these carried sample barcodes and UMIs. TCRdb re-called the 5' RACE reads through MiXCR, storing one row per CDR3 protein. The data contain fewer than 450,000 distinct CDR3 sequences, more than 20% of them seen just once; the ten biggest clones take up 9.5% to 15%. This sequence originates from an adult woman who had mild COVID-19 (a few samples of this study predate the infection). Cell type and time point are not known. The specimen was PBMCs or a T cell subset sorted from them (not recorded which).

The CDR3 loop is CASSFGQVKGEQYF. CDR3 coding DNA: TGTGCCAGCAGTTTTGGACAGGTCAAGGGAGAGCAGTACTTC. The chain employs TRBV6-2 or TRBV6-3 and TRBJ2-7; 7 nucleotides match TRBD1. V shed 4 bases and J 7 bases; nucleotides not matched to a gene: 10. This CDR3 has 14 amino acids. CDR1 and CDR2 from the germline V gene are MNHEY and SVGEGT.